Reported below is one T cell receptor beta chain. Its cognate antigen is unknown. This PCR relied on a set of 60 Vbeta primers and 13 Jbeta primers. Here immunoSEQ multiplex PCR was the method, and the copy in TCRdb shows in-frame clones only, minus some. The sample yields 150,000 or so clones, about 85% seen once. The data are from a study of cytomegalovirus exposure and HLA in healthy donors. Whole-study context: There were 350 to 450 genotyped donors. Of these, 75% to 85% fell in the genetic ancestry cluster associated with self-reported Caucasian donors.

Overall study findings and caveats: In a later analysis, several top co-occurrence clusters appeared linked to parvovirus B19, influenza, CMV and Epstein-Barr virus.

The sequence was collected from a man in his late teens or twenties in good health and CMV-seronegative. Sequencing was carried out using PBMCs.

The chain's CDR3 is CASSLGSGEETQYF. The CDR3 DNA reads TGCGCCAGCAGCTTGGGTAGCGGGGAAGAGACCCAGTACTTC. This sequence joins TRBV5-1 and TRBJ2-5, with 8 bases identical to TRBD2. The trim removed 0 bases at V and 3 bases at J, leaving 1 base unmatched. Germline V gene lookup returns CDR1 SGHRS and CDR2 YFSETQ. The CDR3 sequence is 14 residues long.